Shown below are 23 T cell receptor beta chains from a single sample sequenced in a study of blood T cell repertoires in COVID-19. Profiled with immunoSEQ multiplex PCR; TCRdb holds only in-frame clones, not every one. There are approximately 99,000 clones in the sample; 80% to 90% occur only once, and around 20% lies in the top ten. Sequencing used peripheral blood. The receptors were gathered from a human donor in a cohort sampled during active COVID-19.

The CDR3: CASSSNVDNEQFF. The CDR3 nucleotides read TGTGCCAGCAGCTCAAACGTAGACAATGAGCAGTTCTTC. The chain couples TRBV7-6 to TRBJ2-1; D gene ambiguous. CDR1 SGHVS and CDR2 FNYEAQ come from the germline V gene. The CDR3 extends over 13 amino acids. V was pared by 4 bases and J by 5 bases, with 9 bases between. Full variable domain (missing parts from reference TRBV7-6 and TRBJ2-1): GAGVSQSPRYKVTKRGQDVALRCDPISGHVSLYWYRQALGQGPEFLTYFNYEAQQDKSGLPNDRFSAERPEGSISTLTIQRTEQRDSAMYRCASSSNVDNEQFFGPGTRLTVL.

The chain joins TRBV5-8 to TRBJ1-1, with TRBD1 as a possible D gene (5 bases). The CDR3 is 16 residues long. Trimming removed 2 bases from V and 0 bases from J, with 14 bases in between. In germline, CDR1 is SGHTS, CDR2 YDEGEE. This CDR3 is CASSLAWGDMNTEAFF. For the CDR3, the DNA is TGTGCCAGCAGCTTAGCCTGGGGCGACATGAACACTGAAGCTTTCTTT.

Of note for this clone: The same CDR3 is also encoded by other DNA sequences in this sample. The rearrangement joins TRBV7-8 to TRBJ2-3, with a tentative D call TRBD2 (6 bases). The ends were cut back, 1 base at V and 0 bases at J, with 11 bases in the middle. CDR1 is SGHVS and CDR2 is FQNEAQ in the germline V gene. The CDR3 length is 16 residues. The CDR3 reads CASSLVTGLSTDTQYF. CDR3 nucleotide sequence: TGTGCCAGCAGCTTAGTCACGGGACTCAGCACAGATACGCAGTATTTT. Complete variable domain (other parts from reference TRBV7-8 and TRBJ2-3): GAGVSQSPRYKVAKRGQDVALRCDPISGHVSLFWYQQALGQGPEFLTYFQNEAQLDKSGLPSDRFFAERPEGSVSTLKIQRTQQEDSAVYLCASSLVTGLSTDTQYFGPGTRLTVL.

The chain combines TRBV4-1 with TRBJ1-5; TRBD1 matches 11 bases. The CDR3 sequence is 15 residues long. Germline assignment: CDR1 MGHRA and CDR2 YSYEKL. V lost 2 bases, J lost 6 bases, and 3 bases stayed unmatched. CDR3 DNA: TGCGCCAGCAGCCAACCTGGACAGGGGGCTCAGCCCCAGCATTTT. Translation gives CASSQPGQGAQPQHF.

The V call is TRBV5-8, the J call TRBJ2-2; D perhaps matches TRBD2 (6 bases). The CDR3 is made up of 17 amino acids. Germline lookup yields CDR1 SGHTS and CDR2 YDEGEE. Trimming left V 1 base short and J 3 bases short, with 16 bases between. Here the CDR3 DNA reads TGTGCCAGCAGCTTGATACTCGCGGGGTCGGACACCGGGGAGCTGTTTTTT. It specifies CASSLILAGSDTGELFF.

DNA of the CDR3: TGCGCCAGCAGCCTTTTGGACTCCCTGCCAAGCTATGGCTACACCTTC. Translated: CASSLLDSLPSYGYTF. This chain links TRBV4-1 with TRBJ1-2, with no clear D. Trimming took off 4 bases at V and 4 bases at J, with 19 bases between the two ends. The CDR3 totals 16 residues. Germline-derived CDR1 and CDR2 are MGHRA and YSYEKL.

This sequence joins TRBV27 and TRBJ2-1; 10 positions agree with TRBD1. The germline V gene encodes CDR1 MNHEY and CDR2 SMNVEV (reference sequence). V gave up 5 bases and J gave up 3 bases; unmatched junction bases: 4. This CDR3 is 15 amino acids long. The chain's CDR3 is CASSIRTGGYNEQFF. The CDR3 nucleotides read TGTGCCAGCAGTATTCGGACAGGGGGCTACAATGAGCAGTTCTTC.

The chain couples TRBV4-1 to TRBJ1-6; 8 bases map to TRBD1. The CDR3 runs to 15 residues. The germline V gene has CDR1 MGHRA and CDR2 YSYEKL. J was trimmed by 5 bases and V by 1 base; bases with no gene match: 1. The DNA of the CDR3 is TGCGCCAGCAGCCAAGCGGACAGGGATAATTCACCCCTCCACTTT. It is translated as CASSQADRDNSPLHF.

The chain carries TRBV21-1 and TRBJ2-5; TRBD1, the D gene given by the table, was not confirmed from the DNA. TRBV21-1 is a recognized pseudogene. The CDR3 is 18 amino acids. The CDR3 region has the DNA TGTGCCAGCAGCAGAACACAAAACAGGGGGAAGCCTCAAGAGACCCAGTACTTC. It codes for CASSRTQNRGKPQETQYF.

This chain connects TRBV5-6 to TRBJ1-4, with D perhaps matching TRBD1 (5 bases). The CDR3 is made up of 15 amino acids. V dropped 0 bases and J dropped 7 bases, with 13 bases sitting between them. CDR1 and CDR2 from the germline V gene are SGHDT and YYEEEE. Here the CDR3 reads CASSLEAGKSEKLFF. Here the CDR3 DNA reads TGTGCCAGCAGCTTGGAAGCAGGGAAGAGTGAAAAACTGTTTTTT.

This chain joins TRBV5-4 and TRBJ2-7; 8 positions agree with TRBD1. The germline CDR1 and CDR2 sequences are SGHNT and YYREEE (reference sequence). CDR3 length equals 15 residues. Trimming took 4 bases from V and 0 from J; bases not matched to a gene: 6. The chain's CDR3 is CASSADRDFSYEQYF. The CDR3 nucleotides read TGTGCCAGCAGCGCGGACAGGGATTTCTCCTACGAGCAGTACTTC.

J is TRBJ1-1 and V is TRBV6-1; the match to TRBD1 covers 7 bases. V trimming: 4 bases; J trimming: 1 base; junction bases outside the gene matches: 9. The CDR3 is 16 residues long. Germline CDR1 MNHNS, CDR2 SASEGT. CDR3 sequence: CASSGPNTGANTEAFF. The CDR3 nucleotides are TGTGCCAGCAGTGGCCCAAACACAGGGGCGAACACTGAAGCTTTCTTT.

The chain has TRBV5-6 and TRBJ1-6; no clear D. The CDR3 totals 14 residues. Trimming stripped 5 bases from V and 3 bases from J, with 9 bases between. Germline CDR1 reads SGHDT; CDR2 reads YYEEEE. Here the CDR3 DNA reads TGTGCCAGCAGTCCCAGGAACTATAATTCACCCCTCCACTTT. It encodes CASSPRNYNSPLHF.

This chain joins TRBV7-9 and TRBJ2-3, with 12 bases aligning to TRBD2. The CDR3 runs 16 residues. From germline, CDR1 is SEHNR and CDR2 FQNEAQ (reference sequence). J gave up 4 bases and V 2 bases, and 4 bases lay outside the gene matches. The CDR3 nucleotides read TGTGCCAGCAGCTTACGGACTAGCGGGACCGCAGATACGCAGTATTTT. This encodes CASSLRTSGTADTQYF.

This rearrangement joins TRBV4-1 to TRBJ1-6; D unresolved. The V end was cut by 4 bases, the J end by 8 bases, with 18 bases between. The CDR3 has 16 amino acids. The V gene's germline CDR1 is MGHRA and CDR2 YSYEKL. The CDR3 spells CASSPQPNSLHSPLHF. For the CDR3, the DNA is TGCGCCAGCAGCCCTCAACCAAACTCCCTACATTCACCCCTCCACTTT.

The chain recombines TRBV28 with TRBJ1-2; unclear D gene. V lost 11 bases and J 4 bases, leaving 11 bases between the germline ends. Germline lookup yields CDR1 MDHEN and CDR2 SYDVKM. The CDR3 contains 11 residues. CDR3 DNA sequence: TGTGCCTCCTCCTCAGGCTATGGCTACACCTTC. Protein sequence: CASSSGYGYTF.

This chain links TRBV5-1 with TRBJ2-5; TRBD2 agrees at 7 bases. Looked up from germline, CDR1 is SGHRS and CDR2 is YFSETQ. The CDR3 totals 17 residues. V shed 0 bases and J 2 bases; nucleotides not matched to a gene: 10. The CDR3: CASSLGGRASGQETQYF. As DNA, the CDR3 is TGCGCCAGCAGCTTGGGGGGCCGGGCTAGCGGACAAGAGACCCAGTACTTC.

This chain joins TRBV6-2 or TRBV6-3 and TRBJ2-3; possible D gene TRBD1, 5 bases. V lost 8 bases to trimming and J lost 2 bases, with 23 bases between them. CDR1 and CDR2 (germline): MNHEY, SVGEGT. The CDR3 runs to 17 residues. CDR3 coding DNA: TGTGCCAGCGGCCAAGCAGTCTCGGACACTATCACAGATACGCAGTATTTT. Protein sequence: CASGQAVSDTITDTQYF.

This chain links TRBV5-1 with TRBJ2-1; 14 bases line up with TRBD2. CDR3 length: 19 residues. Germline lookup yields CDR1 SGHRS and CDR2 YFSETQ. V dropped 1 base and J dropped 4; count of bases not matched to a gene: 10. The CDR3 DNA reads as TGCGCCAGCAGCTTGCGACTAGCGGGAGGGCTCGGGGTATACAATGAGCAGTTCTTC. Its translation: CASSLRLAGGLGVYNEQFF.

In DNA, the CDR3 is TGTGCCACCAGTGATTCCCGAGACAATGAGCAGTTCTTC. Protein sequence: CATSDSRDNEQFF. This chain joins TRBV24-1 and TRBJ2-1; D call uncertain. The CDR3 length is 13 residues. Germline CDR1 reads KGHDR; CDR2 reads SFDVKD. V lost 2 bases and J lost 5, with 6 bases in between.

The chain is built from TRBV3-1 (or the pseudogene TRBV3-2) and TRBJ1-3; D is possibly TRBD1 (6 bases). Germline V gene data show CDR1 as LGHDT and CDR2 as YNNKEL (reference sequence). The CDR3 covers 16 residues. V was pared by 4 bases and J by 3 bases, with 16 bases between. The CDR3 region has the DNA TGTGCCAGCAGCCCCCGCGTGTCAGGGGTTGGAAACACCATATATTTT. It translates to CASSPRVSGVGNTIYF.

The gene calls are TRBV10-3 and TRBJ2-7; D ambiguous. Germline CDR1 ENHRY, CDR2 SYGVKD. This CDR3 is built from 14 residues. V was pared by 0 bases and J by 6 bases, with 12 bases between. The CDR3 region has the DNA TGTGCCATCAGTGAGTCGGTTTCAGGTGGCGAGCAGTACTTC. Translation gives CAISESVSGGEQYF.

The chain is built from TRBV11-2 and TRBJ2-1; no reliable D call. Trimming cost V 5 bases and J 0 bases, with 11 bases left between them. CDR3 length: 15 residues. Germline V gene lookup returns CDR1 SGHAT and CDR2 FQNNGV. CDR3 residues: CASSQVYPSYNEQFF. The CDR3 coding sequence is TGTGCCAGCAGCCAGGTGTACCCCTCCTACAATGAGCAGTTCTTC.